The sequence of this TCR beta chain was determined in a study of graft-versus-host responses after intestinal transplantation. CDR1 is SGHNT, CDR2 YENEEA, per germline. V lost 5 bases to trimming and J lost 0 bases, with 17 bases between them. The CDR3 is made up of 18 amino acids. Note on this clone: Its specificity is not known.

The method was immunoSEQ multiplex PCR; TCRdb's version includes in-frame clones alone and lacks a portion of them. The sample consists of approximately 89,000 clones, about 93% of them appearing once. This TCR derives from a human donor who received an intestinal transplant. The rearrangement joins TRBV11-3 to TRBJ1-6, with unresolved D. The material sequenced was unstimulated CD4+ T cells sorted from spleen or lymph node cells, taken before intestinal transplant. Written as DNA, the CDR3 is TGTGCCAGCAGCCCCGGCACAGTAAAAAGCTCCTATAATTCACCCCTCCACTTT. Amino acid sequence: CASSPGTVKSSYNSPLHF.